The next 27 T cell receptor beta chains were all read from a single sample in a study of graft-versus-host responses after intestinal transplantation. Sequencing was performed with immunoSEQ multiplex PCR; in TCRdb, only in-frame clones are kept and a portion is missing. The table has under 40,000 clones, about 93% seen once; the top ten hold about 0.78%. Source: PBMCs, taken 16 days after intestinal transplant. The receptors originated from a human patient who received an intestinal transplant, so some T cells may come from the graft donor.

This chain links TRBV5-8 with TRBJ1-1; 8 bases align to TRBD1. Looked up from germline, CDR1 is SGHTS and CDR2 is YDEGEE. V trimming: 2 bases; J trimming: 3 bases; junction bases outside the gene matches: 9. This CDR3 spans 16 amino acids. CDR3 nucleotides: TGTGCCAGCAGCTTTCCCAGGGGGCATAGGGACACTGAAGCTTTCTTT. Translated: CASSFPRGHRDTEAFF.

CDR3 in amino acids: CAWSRLAGGYNEQFF. For the CDR3, the DNA is TGTGCCTGGAGTCGCCTAGCGGGAGGCTACAATGAGCAGTTCTTC. The rearrangement uses TRBV30 and TRBJ2-1; 11 positions agree with TRBD2. With V trimmed by 2 bases and J by 3 bases, 3 bases remained unmatched. Germline CDR1 reads GTSNPN; CDR2 reads SVGIG (reference sequence). The CDR3 loop spans 15 amino acids.

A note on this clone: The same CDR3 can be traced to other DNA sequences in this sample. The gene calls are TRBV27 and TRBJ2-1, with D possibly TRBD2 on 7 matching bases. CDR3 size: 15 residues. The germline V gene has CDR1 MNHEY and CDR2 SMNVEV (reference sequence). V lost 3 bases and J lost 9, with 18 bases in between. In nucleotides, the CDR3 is TGTGCCAGCAGTTTCTTGGGGGGAGGGGGGCCTGAGCAGTTCTTC. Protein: CASSFLGGGGPEQFF.

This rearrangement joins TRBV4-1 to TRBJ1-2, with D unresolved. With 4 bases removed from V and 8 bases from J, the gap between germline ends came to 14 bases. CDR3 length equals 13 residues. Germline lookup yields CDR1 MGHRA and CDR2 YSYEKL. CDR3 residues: CASSPGSWEGYTF. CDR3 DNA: TGCGCCAGCAGCCCAGGTTCCTGGGAGGGCTACACCTTC.

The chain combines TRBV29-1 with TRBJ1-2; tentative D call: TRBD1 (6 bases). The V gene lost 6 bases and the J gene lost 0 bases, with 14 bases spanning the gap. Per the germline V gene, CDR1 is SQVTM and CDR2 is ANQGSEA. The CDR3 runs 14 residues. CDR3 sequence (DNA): TGCAGCGTAGAAACAGGGTTGACTAACTATGGCTACACCTTC. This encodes CSVETGLTNYGYTF.

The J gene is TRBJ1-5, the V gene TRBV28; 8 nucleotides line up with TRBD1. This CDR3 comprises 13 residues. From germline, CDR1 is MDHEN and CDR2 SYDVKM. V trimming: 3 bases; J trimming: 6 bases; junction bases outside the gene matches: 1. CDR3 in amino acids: CASSLTGAQPQHF. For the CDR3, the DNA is TGTGCCAGCAGTTTGACAGGGGCTCAGCCCCAGCATTTT.

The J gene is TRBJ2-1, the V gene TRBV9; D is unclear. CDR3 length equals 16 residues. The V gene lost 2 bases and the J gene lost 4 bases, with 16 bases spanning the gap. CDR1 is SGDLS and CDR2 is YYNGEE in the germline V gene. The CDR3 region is CASSVYSAKPYNEQFF. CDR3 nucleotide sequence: TGTGCCAGCAGCGTCTATTCGGCTAAACCGTACAATGAGCAGTTCTTC. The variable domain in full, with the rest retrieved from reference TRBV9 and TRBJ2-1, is DSGVTQTPKHLITATGQRVTLRCSPRSGDLSVYWYQQSLDQGLQFLIQYYNGEERAKGNILERFSAQQFPDLHSELNLSSLELGDSALYFCASSVYSAKPYNEQFFGPGTRLTVL.

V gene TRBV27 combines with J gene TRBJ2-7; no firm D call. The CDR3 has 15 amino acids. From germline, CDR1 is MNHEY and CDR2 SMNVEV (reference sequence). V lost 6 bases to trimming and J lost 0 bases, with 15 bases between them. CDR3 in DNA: TGTGCCAGCAGCGTGAGGAGTAGCCCCTCCTACGAGCAGTACTTC. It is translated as CASSVRSSPSYEQYF.

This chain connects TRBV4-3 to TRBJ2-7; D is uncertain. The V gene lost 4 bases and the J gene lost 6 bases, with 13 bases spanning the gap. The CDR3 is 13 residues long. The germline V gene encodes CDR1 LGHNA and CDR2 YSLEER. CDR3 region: CASSPNTRREQYF. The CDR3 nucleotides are TGCGCCAGCAGCCCAAACACGAGGCGCGAGCAGTACTTC.

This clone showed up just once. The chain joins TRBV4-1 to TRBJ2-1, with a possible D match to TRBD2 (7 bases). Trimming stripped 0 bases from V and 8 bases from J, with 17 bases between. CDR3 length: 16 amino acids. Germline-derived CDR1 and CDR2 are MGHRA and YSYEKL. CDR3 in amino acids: CASSQDTWGGRDEQFF. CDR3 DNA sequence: TGCGCCAGCAGCCAAGATACGTGGGGGGGCAGGGATGAGCAGTTCTTC.

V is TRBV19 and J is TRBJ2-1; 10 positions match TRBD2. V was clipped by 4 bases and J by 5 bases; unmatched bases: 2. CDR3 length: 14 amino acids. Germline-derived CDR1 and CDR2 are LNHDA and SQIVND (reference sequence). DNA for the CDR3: TGTGCCAGTAGTACTAGCGGGAGCAACAATGAGCAGTTCTTC. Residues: CASSTSGSNNEQFF.

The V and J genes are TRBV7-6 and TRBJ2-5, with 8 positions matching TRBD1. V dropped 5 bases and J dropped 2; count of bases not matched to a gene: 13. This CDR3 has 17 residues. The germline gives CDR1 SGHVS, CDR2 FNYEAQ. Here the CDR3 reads CASSLGDRPTLQETQYF. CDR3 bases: TGTGCCAGCAGCCTGGGGGACAGGCCAACACTTCAAGAGACCCAGTACTTC.

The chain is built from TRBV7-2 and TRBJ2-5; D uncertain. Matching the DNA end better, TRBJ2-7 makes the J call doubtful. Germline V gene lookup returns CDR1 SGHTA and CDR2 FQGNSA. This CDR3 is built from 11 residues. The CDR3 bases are TGTGCCAGCAGCTTAAGCTACGAGCAGTACTTC. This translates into CASSLSYEQYF.

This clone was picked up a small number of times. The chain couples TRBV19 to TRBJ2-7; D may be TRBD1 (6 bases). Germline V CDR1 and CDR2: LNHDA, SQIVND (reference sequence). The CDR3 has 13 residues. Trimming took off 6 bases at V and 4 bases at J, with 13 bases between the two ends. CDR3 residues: CASSGLQGYEQYF. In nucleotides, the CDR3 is TGTGCCAGTAGCGGCCTCCAGGGGTACGAGCAGTACTTC.

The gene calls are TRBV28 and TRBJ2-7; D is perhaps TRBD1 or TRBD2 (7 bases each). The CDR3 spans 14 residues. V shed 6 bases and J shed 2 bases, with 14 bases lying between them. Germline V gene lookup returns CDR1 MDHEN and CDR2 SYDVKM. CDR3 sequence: CASSTQGGTYEQYF. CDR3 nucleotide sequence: TGTGCCAGCAGCACCCAGGGGGGGACCTACGAGCAGTACTTC.

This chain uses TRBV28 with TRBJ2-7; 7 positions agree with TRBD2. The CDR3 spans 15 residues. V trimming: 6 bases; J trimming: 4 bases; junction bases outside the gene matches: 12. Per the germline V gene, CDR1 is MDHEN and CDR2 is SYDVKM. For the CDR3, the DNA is TGTGCCAGCAGCCCCCCGGGGGGAAATTGGTACGAGCAGTACTTC. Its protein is CASSPPGGNWYEQYF. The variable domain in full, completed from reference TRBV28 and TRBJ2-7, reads DVKVTQSSRYLVKRTGEKVFLECVQDMDHENMFWYRQDPGLGLRLIYFSYDVKMKEKGDIPEGYSVSREKKERFSLILESASTNQTSMYLCASSPPGGNWYEQYFGPGTRLTVT.

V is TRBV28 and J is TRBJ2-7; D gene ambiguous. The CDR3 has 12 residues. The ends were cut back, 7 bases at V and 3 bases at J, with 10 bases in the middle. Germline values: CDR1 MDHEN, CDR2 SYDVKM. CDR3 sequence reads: CASTKASYEQYF. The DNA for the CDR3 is TGTGCCAGCACCAAGGCTAGCTACGAGCAGTACTTC. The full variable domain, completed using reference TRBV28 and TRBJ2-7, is DVKVTQSSRYLVKRTGEKVFLECVQDMDHENMFWYRQDPGLGLRLIYFSYDVKMKEKGDIPEGYSVSREKKERFSLILESASTNQTSMYLCASTKASYEQYFGPGTRLTVT.

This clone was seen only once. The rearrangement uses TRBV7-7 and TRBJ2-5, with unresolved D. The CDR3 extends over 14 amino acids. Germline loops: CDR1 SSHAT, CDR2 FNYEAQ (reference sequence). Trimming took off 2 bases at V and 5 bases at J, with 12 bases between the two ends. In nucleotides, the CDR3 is TGTGCCAGCAGCTTACGAGAGCGCATGGAGACCCAGTACTTC. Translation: CASSLRERMETQYF.

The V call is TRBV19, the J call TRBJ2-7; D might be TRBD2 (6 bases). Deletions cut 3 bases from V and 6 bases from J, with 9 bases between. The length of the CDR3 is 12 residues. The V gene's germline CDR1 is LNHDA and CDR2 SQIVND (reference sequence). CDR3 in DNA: TGTGCCAGTAGTATTCTTAGCGGCGAGCAGTACTTC. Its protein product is CASSILSGEQYF.

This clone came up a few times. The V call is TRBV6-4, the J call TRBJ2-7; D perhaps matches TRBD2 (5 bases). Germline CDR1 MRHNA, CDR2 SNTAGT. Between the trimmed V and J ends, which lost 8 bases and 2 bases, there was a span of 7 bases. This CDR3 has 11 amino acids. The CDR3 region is CASEGPYEQYF. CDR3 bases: TGTGCCAGCGAGGGTCCCTACGAGCAGTACTTC.

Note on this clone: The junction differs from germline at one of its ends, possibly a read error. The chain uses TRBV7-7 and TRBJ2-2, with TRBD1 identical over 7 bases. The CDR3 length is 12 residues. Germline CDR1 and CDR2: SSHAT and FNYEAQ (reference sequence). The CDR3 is CASSTGDGELFF. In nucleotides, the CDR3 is TGTGCTAGCAGCACAGGGGACGGGGAGCTGTTTTTT.

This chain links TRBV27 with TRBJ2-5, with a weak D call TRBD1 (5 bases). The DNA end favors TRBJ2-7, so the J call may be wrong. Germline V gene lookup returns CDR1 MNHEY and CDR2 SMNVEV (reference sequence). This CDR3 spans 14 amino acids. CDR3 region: CASSLLPAGNEQYF. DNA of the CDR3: TGTGCCAGCAGTCTCCTCCCGGCAGGGAACGAGCAGTACTTC.

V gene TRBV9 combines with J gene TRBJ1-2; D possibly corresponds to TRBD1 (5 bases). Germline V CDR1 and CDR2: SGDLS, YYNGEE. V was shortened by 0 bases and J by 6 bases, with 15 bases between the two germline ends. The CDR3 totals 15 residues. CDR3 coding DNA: TGTGCCAGCAGCGTAGGAAAGGAGGGGCAGGATGGCTACACCTTC. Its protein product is CASSVGKEGQDGYTF.

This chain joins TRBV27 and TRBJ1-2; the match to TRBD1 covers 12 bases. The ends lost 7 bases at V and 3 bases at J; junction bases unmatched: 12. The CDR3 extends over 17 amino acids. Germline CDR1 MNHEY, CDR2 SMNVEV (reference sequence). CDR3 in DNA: TGTGCCAGCAACCAATCGGGACAGGGGGCTAGGGACTATGGCTACACCTTC. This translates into CASNQSGQGARDYGYTF.

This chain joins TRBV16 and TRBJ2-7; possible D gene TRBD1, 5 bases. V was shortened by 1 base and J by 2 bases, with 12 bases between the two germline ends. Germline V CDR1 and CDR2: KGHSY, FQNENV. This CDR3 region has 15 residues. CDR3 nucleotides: TGTGCCAGCAGCCAATTCCACAGGTTGGCCTACGAGCAGTACTTC. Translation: CASSQFHRLAYEQYF.

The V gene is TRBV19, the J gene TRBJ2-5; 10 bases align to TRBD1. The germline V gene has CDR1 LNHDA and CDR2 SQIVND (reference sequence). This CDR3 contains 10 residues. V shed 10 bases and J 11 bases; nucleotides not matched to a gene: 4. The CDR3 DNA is TGTGCCAAGGACAGGGGGACGCAGTACTTC. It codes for CAKDRGTQYF.

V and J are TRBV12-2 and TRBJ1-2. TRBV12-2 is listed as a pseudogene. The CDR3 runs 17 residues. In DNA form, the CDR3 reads TGTGCAAGTCGCAATTCGTTGACCCCGCGAAAGACCTATGGCTACACCTTC. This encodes CASRNSLTPRKTYGYTF.